What follows is one T cell receptor beta chain and its context. V gave up 1 base and J gave up 2 bases; unmatched junction bases: 8. Germline CDR1 is KGHDR and CDR2 is SFDVKD. This CDR3 spans 17 amino acids. The source of the sample is a study of CDR3 diversity in severe acne. TCRdb passed the PCR reads through MiXCR, listing each CDR3 protein once. The sample yields approximately 84,000 distinct CDR3 sequences, 45% to 55% seen once. The V gene is TRBV24-1, the J gene TRBJ1-1, with TRBD1 identical over 8 bases. The source is a male donor in good health, without acne. Sequencing was carried out using blood. This CDR3 is CATSDFRQGADNTEAFF. CDR3 sequence (DNA): TGTGCCACCAGTGATTTCAGGCAGGGGGCGGACAACACTGAAGCTTTCTTT.